The source of this T cell receptor (beta chain) is a study of cytomegalovirus exposure and HLA in healthy donors. Looking at the study overall: An analysis done earlier identified around 100 million unique TCR beta sequences from 200 million or so T cells.

The length of the CDR3 is 14 residues. Trimming removed 8 bases at V and 3 bases at J, with 16 bases between. The germline V gene encodes CDR1 MNHEY and CDR2 SMNVEV (reference sequence). Primers: 60 Vbeta forward and 13 Jbeta reverse. Clones were read by immunoSEQ multiplex PCR, and TCRdb kept only the in-frame ones, dropping some. The repertoire has about 120,000 clones, around 73% of them found once; the top ten carry about a tenth. Study outcomes and limitations: A likely sequencing artifact accounted for one observed cluster of highly shared sequence variants. In a later analysis, a genetic analysis reported fewer productive-TCR N-insertions in an Asian-associated ancestry cluster than the cohort average.

A remark on this clone: Its antigen remains unidentified.

The chain uses TRBV27 and TRBJ1-1; TRBD1 might be the D (5 bases). This clonotype was obtained from a man aged 30 to 45 in good health and CMV-seropositive. Sequenced material: PBMCs. CDR3 sequence (DNA): TGTGCCAGCGGACCACCAGGGCTGGACACTGAAGCTTTCTTT. Translated, it gives CASGPPGLDTEAFF.